The sequence of this TCR beta chain was determined in a study of CD8 T cells in ankylosing spondylitis. One entry per CDR3 protein results from TCRdb running MiXCR on the 5' RACE reads. The table includes around 150,000 distinct CDR3 sequences, 40% to 50% detected once. Trimming took 5 bases from V and 7 from J, leaving 9 bases between them. The CDR3 consists of 12 residues. This clonotype was counted a few times. The clonotype originates from a male donor with ankylosing spondylitis. Sequencing was carried out using synovial fluid, either unsorted or a sorted T cell fraction (not recorded which). The chain carries TRBV12-3 or TRBV12-4 and TRBJ1-5; D not certain. This chain's CDR3 is CASSPVGQPQHF. DNA of the CDR3: TGTGCCAGCAGTCCAGTAGGACAGCCCCAGCATTTT.